This T cell receptor (beta chain) was identified in a study of T cells after yellow fever vaccination. TCRdb reprocessed the 5' RACE reads with MiXCR, giving one entry per CDR3 protein. The table records 200,000 to 300,000 distinct CDR3 sequences, 10% to 15% of them present only once. The V end lost 5 bases, the J end lost 6 bases, and 14 bases lay between the germline ends. CDR1 and CDR2 (germline): SGHTA, FQGNSA. The CDR3 extends over 14 amino acids. Sequenced material: CD4+ T cells sorted from PBMCs, taken 45 days after the yellow fever booster vaccination. The J gene is TRBJ2-1, the V gene TRBV7-2; D possibly corresponds to TRBD2 (5 bases). The TCR sequence derives from a man aged 25-45 years who received the YFV17D yellow fever vaccine. CDR3 residues: CASSVDPTSNEQFF. CDR3 coding DNA: TGTGCCAGCAGCGTAGATCCTACTAGCAATGAGCAGTTCTTC.